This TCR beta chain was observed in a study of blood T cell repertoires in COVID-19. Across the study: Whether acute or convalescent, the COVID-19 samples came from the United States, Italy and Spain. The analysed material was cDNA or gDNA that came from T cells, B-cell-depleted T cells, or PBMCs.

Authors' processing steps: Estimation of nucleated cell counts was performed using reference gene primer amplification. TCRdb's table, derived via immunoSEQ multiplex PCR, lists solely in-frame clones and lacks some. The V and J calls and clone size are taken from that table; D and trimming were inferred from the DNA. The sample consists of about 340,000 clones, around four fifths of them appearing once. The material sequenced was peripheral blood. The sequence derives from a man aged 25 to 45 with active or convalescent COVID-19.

This chain's CDR3 is CASSPAGEPDYGYTF. The CDR3 coding sequence is TGCGCCAGCAGCCCCGCAGGGGAACCTGACTATGGCTACACCTTC. The chain is built from TRBV4-1 and TRBJ1-2; possibly TRBD1 for D (6 bases). Trimming stripped 4 bases from V and 3 bases from J, with 15 bases between. The CDR3 totals 15 residues. Germline loops: CDR1 MGHRA, CDR2 YSYEKL.